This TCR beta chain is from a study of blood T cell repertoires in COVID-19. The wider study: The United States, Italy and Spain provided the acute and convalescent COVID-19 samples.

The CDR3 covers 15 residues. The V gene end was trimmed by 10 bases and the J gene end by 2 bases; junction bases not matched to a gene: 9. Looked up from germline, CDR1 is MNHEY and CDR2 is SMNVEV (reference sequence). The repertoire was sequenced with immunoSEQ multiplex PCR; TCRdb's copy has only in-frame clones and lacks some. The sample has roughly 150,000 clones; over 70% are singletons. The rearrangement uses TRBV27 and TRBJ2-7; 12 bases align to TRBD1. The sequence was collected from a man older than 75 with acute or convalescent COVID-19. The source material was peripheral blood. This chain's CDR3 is CATGGGQGAPYEQYF. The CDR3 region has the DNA TGTGCCACCGGGGGGGGACAGGGGGCTCCCTACGAGCAGTACTTC.